Given below is one T cell receptor (beta chain) in context. This specimen belongs to a study of T cell clonotyping in hematopoietic cell transplantation. The time point: recipient sample about 28 days before transplant, after cytoreduction. The method was immunoSEQ multiplex PCR; TCRdb's version includes in-frame clones alone and lacks a portion of them. The profile shows 30,000 to 40,000 clones, about 95% of them singletons. This clonotype originated in a man aged 40-49 years with chronic myeloid leukemia. Some clones in this sample may be carry-over from other donors' samples. The sample in question was peripheral blood mononuclear cells, obtained before stem cell transplant.

CDR3 in amino acids: CASSYGVDTDTQYF. The CDR3 bases are TGTGCCAGCAGTTACGGGGTAGACACAGATACGCAGTATTTT. This chain uses TRBV6-6 with TRBJ2-3; D is ambiguous. Trimming took 2 bases from V and 2 from J, leaving 8 bases between them. Germline-derived CDR1 and CDR2 are MNHNY and SVGAGI (reference sequence). CDR3 size: 14 residues.